This T cell receptor (beta chain) was documented in a study of T cell changes during pregnancy in multiple sclerosis. The ends lost 4 bases at V and 0 bases at J; junction bases unmatched: 7. This CDR3 is built from 16 residues. From germline, CDR1 is SGDLS and CDR2 YYNGEE. The table came from immunoSEQ multiplex PCR; TCRdb's copy has only in-frame clones and leaves some out. Here the sample spans approximately 48,000 clones, 91% being singletons. Sequencing was performed on CD8+ T cells from peripheral blood mononuclear cells, taken after pregnancy. This chain uses TRBV9 with TRBJ2-1; 7 bases fit TRBD1. This receptor was obtained from a female donor with multiple sclerosis, enrolled in a pregnancy study. The CDR3 nucleotides read TGTGCCAGCAGCCCCCTGACAGGGAGCTCCTACAATGAGCAGTTCTTC. Residues: CASSPLTGSSYNEQFF.